This T cell receptor beta chain stems from a study of Graves' ophthalmopathy and Graves' hyperthyroidism. Study overall: There was a collection of peripheral blood at initial diagnosis, before any treatment.

This clonotype was observed at least ten times. Its antigen remains unknown. Germline assignment: CDR1 SQVTM and CDR2 ANQGSEA. The CDR3 length is 11 residues. V lost 2 bases and J 3 bases, leaving 4 bases between the germline ends. Amplification of TCR beta CDR3 regions used RNA transcripts. HTBI primers were employed in first-round RT-PCR, then a second-round multiplex PCR followed. MiXCR, applied by TCRdb to the multiplex PCR reads, yields one record per CDR3 protein. The sample lists around 400,000 distinct CDR3 sequences, 18% occurring once. Study-wide findings and caveats: Forecasting of ophthalmopathy progression by the model achieved around 71% sensitivity and roughly 72% specificity.

The specimen was peripheral blood. The chain carries TRBV29-1 and TRBJ1-1; D is ambiguous. This receptor was taken from a woman in her late teens or twenties with Graves' ophthalmopathy. The CDR3, as DNA: TGCAGCGTTGAATGGGACACTGAAGCTTTCTTT. The encoded protein is CSVEWDTEAFF.